These 10 T cell receptor beta chains came from one sample sequenced in a study of cytomegalovirus exposure and HLA in healthy donors. Use of 60 Vbeta and 13 Jbeta primers characterized the PCR. The method was immunoSEQ multiplex PCR; TCRdb's version includes in-frame clones alone and lacks a portion of them. The sample lists 150,000 or so clones; 70% to 80% were seen once. Material: PBMCs. These receptors came from a young man in good health and CMV-seropositive.

As DNA, the CDR3 is TGTGCCAGCAGTTTAAGCATCACTGGAAACACCATATATTTT. This encodes CASSLSITGNTIYF. The rearrangement links TRBV28 to TRBJ1-3; no clear D gene. Germline V CDR1 and CDR2: MDHEN, SYDVKM. CDR3 length equals 14 residues. V was trimmed by 2 bases and J by 2 bases, leaving 7 bases between them.

The sample holds a few counts of this clone. The chain joins TRBV7-2 to TRBJ1-1, with a weak D call TRBD1 (6 bases). Between the trimmed V and J ends, which lost 1 base and 10 bases, there was a span of 13 bases. Germline V CDR1 and CDR2: SGHTA, FQGNSA. The CDR3 length is 13 residues. The CDR3 reads CASSLVQGSRAFF. The CDR3 DNA reads TGTGCCAGCAGCTTAGTGCAGGGGTCGAGAGCTTTCTTT.

The rearrangement uses TRBV11-2 and TRBJ2-7; D possibly corresponds to TRBD1 (6 bases). CDR3 length equals 15 residues. Trimming removed 0 bases from V and 4 bases from J, with 13 bases in between. The germline V gene has CDR1 SGHAT and CDR2 FQNNGV. The CDR3 reads CASSLDLIRGYEQYF. The DNA for the CDR3 is TGTGCCAGCAGCTTAGATTTAATCAGGGGTTACGAGCAGTACTTC. The whole variable domain, filled in from reference TRBV11-2 and TRBJ2-7, reads EAGVAQSPRYKIIEKRQSVAFWCNPISGHATLYWYQQILGQGPKLLIQFQNNGVVDDSQLPKDRFSAERLKGVDSTLKIQPAKLEDSAVYLCASSLDLIRGYEQYFGPGTRLTVT.

The table lists this clone with a few counts. CDR3 sequence reads: CASLSGSTDTQYF. The CDR3 nucleotides read TGTGCCAGCCTCAGCGGGAGTACAGATACGCAGTATTTT. The V and J genes are TRBV18 and TRBJ2-3; 8 bases align to TRBD2. With V trimmed by 8 bases and J by 3 bases, 4 bases remained unmatched. Germline CDR1 KGHSH, CDR2 LQKENI. CDR3 length: 13 amino acids.

This clone was picked up a small number of times. The chain recombines TRBV18 with TRBJ2-1, with 7 nucleotides matching TRBD1. This CDR3 is built from 14 residues. After removal of 4 bases from V and 6 bases from J, the junction contained 6 bases not matched to a gene. Per the germline V gene, CDR1 is KGHSH and CDR2 is LQKENI. The CDR3 nucleotides are TGTGCCAGCTCACTATACCGGGACAGCAATGAGCAGTTCTTC. Encoded protein: CASSLYRDSNEQFF.

Only one count was recorded for this clone. V and J are TRBV13 and TRBJ2-7; 7 nucleotides match TRBD1. J gave up 4 bases and V 3 bases, and 3 bases lay outside the gene matches. Germline V CDR1 and CDR2: PRHDT, FYEKMQ (reference sequence). CDR3 length: 13 residues. CDR3 sequence: CASSFADRYEQYF. The CDR3 DNA sequence: TGTGCCAGCAGCTTCGCGGACAGGTACGAGCAGTACTTC.

Here the CDR3 reads CASSIEDMRTEAFF. CDR3 coding DNA: TGCGCCAGCAGCATAGAGGACATGCGGACTGAAGCTTTCTTT. The chain carries TRBV5-1 and TRBJ1-1; tentatively, D is TRBD1 (5 bases). Germline assignment: CDR1 SGHRS and CDR2 YFSETQ. The CDR3 covers 14 residues. Trimming took off 4 bases at V and 5 bases at J, with 15 bases between the two ends.

The count of this clone is one. The rearrangement uses TRBV27 and TRBJ1-5, with 8 nucleotides matching TRBD1. The CDR3 consists of 15 residues. Trimming at V came to 3 bases and at J to 9 bases, leaving 10 bases not matched to a gene. Germline V lookup: CDR1 MNHEY, CDR2 SMNVEV (reference sequence). The CDR3 sequence is CASSLGSNRGWPQHF. In DNA, the CDR3 is TGTGCCAGCAGTTTGGGTTCGAACAGGGGGTGGCCCCAGCATTTT.

V gene TRBV4-1 combines with J gene TRBJ2-5; TRBD2 matches 13 bases. V lost 2 bases to trimming and J lost 5 bases; unmatched junction nucleotides: 11. CDR1 is MGHRA, CDR2 YSYEKL, per germline. The CDR3 is made up of 18 amino acids. The CDR3 DNA follows: TGCGCCAGCAGCCAAATCTCGTTCGGGACTAGCGGGATGGAGACCCAGTACTTC. Residues: CASSQISFGTSGMETQYF.

The chain recombines TRBV15 with TRBJ2-7; a weak D match, TRBD1 (6 bases). V dropped 1 base and J dropped 6 bases, with 13 bases sitting between them. The CDR3 runs 14 residues. Germline V gene data show CDR1 as LNHNV and CDR2 as YYDKDF (reference sequence). CDR3: CATSRGPGASEQYF. CDR3 nucleotides: TGTGCCACCAGCAGAGGTCCAGGGGCGAGCGAGCAGTACTTC.